The rows below give T cell receptor beta chains drawn from one sample of a study of blood T cells in healthy people across ages. A single record per CDR3 protein comes from TCRdb applying MiXCR to the 5' RACE reads. Of over 500,000 distinct CDR3 sequences listed, over 25% were seen once; the top ten hold about 3.9%. These data also formed part of another study, on T cells of mothers and their children.

Specimen: blood. These receptors all come from a boy aged 2 to 10 in good health. CDR3s include the opening cysteine and the closing phenylalanine or tryptophan. The D gene is left open where the match is weak. Size tells how often a clone was seen (once, few, many) or the class of an expanded clone, and some rows leave it out.

TRBV5-1,TRBJ2-3,.,.,TGCGCCAGCAGCCTAAGGGGCGGGATAAGCACAGATACGCAGTATTTT,CASSLRGGISTDTQYF
TRBV7-2,TRBJ2-1,TRBD2,.,TGTGCCAGCAGCGGCCAGCGGGGGGGTTACAATGAGCAGTTCTTC,CASSGQRGGYNEQFF
TRBV3-1,TRBJ2-5,.,few,TGTGCCAGCAGCCAAGACGGGGGCCAAGAGACCCAGTACTTC,CASSQDGGQETQYF
TRBV11-2,TRBJ2-7,.,.,TGTGCCAGCAGCTCGCGTAATACAGGGTTGGAGCAGTACTTC,CASSSRNTGLEQYF
TRBV6-6,TRBJ2-2,.,few,TGTGCCAGCGCCTCTCGCACGAACACCGGGGAGCTGTTTTTT,CASASRTNTGELFF
TRBV7-3,TRBJ2-2,.,.,TGTGCCAGCAGCCCATTAGTTGTCACCGGGGAGCTGTTTTTT,CASSPLVVTGELFF
TRBV20-1,TRBJ2-7,.,few,TGCAGTGCTAGGGCCTTGTCGGACTCCTACGAGCAGTACTTC,CSARALSDSYEQYF
TRBV5-1,TRBJ1-2,TRBD1,few,TGCGCCAGCAGCTTGGCAGGGACAGGGGGCGAAGGCTACACCTTC,CASSLAGTGGEGYTF
TRBV5-6,TRBJ2-5,.,.,TGTGCCAGCAAAAGGAAAGGGGGTCAAGAGACCCAGTACTTC,CASKRKGGQETQYF
TRBV7-9,TRBJ1-3,.,.,TGTGCCAGCACCTTAGGCTGGGGGAGAAACACCATATATTTT,CASTLGWGRNTIYF
TRBV29-1,TRBJ1-2,TRBD1,.,TGCAGCGTTGGGTCCGACAGGGCCTATGGCTACACCTTC,CSVGSDRAYGYTF
TRBV27,TRBJ2-1,.,.,TGTGCCAGCAGTCTATTGGCGGAATATTCCTACAATGAGCAGTTCTTC,CASSLLAEYSYNEQFF
TRBV10-3,TRBJ2-5,TRBD1,few,TGTGCCATTAAGGGACAGGATGAGACCCAGTACTTC,CAIKGQDETQYF
TRBV12-3/TRBV12-4,TRBJ2-2,.,.,TGTGCCAGCAGAGACAGCGGGTACACCGGGGAGCTGTTTTTT,CASRDSGYTGELFF
TRBV4-1,TRBJ2-1,.,few,TGCGCCAGCAGCCAAGAGGGGCTGACAGGTCGGCTCTGGCAGCTCTTC,CASSQEGLTGRLWQLF
TRBV12-3/TRBV12-4,TRBJ2-5,TRBD1,.,TGTGCCAGCAGGGGACAGGAGAGGGGAGAGACCCAGTACTTC,CASRGQERGETQYF
TRBV9,TRBJ1-2,TRBD1,few,TGTGCCAGCAGCGTAGACGCAGGGGGGAATGGTGGCTACACCTTC,CASSVDAGGNGGYTF
TRBV20-1,TRBJ1-1,TRBD1,.,TGCAGTGCTTATTCAGGGGGCGGAGGGTCTGAAGCTTTCTTT,CSAYSGGGGSEAFF
TRBV6-1,TRBJ2-7,.,few,TGTGCCAGCAGTGACCCAGGGGTAGAGCTTTCCTACGAGCAGTACTTC,CASSDPGVELSYEQYF
TRBV20-1,TRBJ1-3,.,.,TGCAGTGCCCGCCACCCTGGAAACACCATATATTTT,CSARHPGNTIYF
TRBV6-6,TRBJ2-5,.,few,TGTGCCAGCAGAAGGGCCCTGGGAGAGACCCAGTACTTC,CASRRALGETQYF
TRBV20-1,TRBJ2-7,.,.,TGCAGTGCTGGGGGAGATCTCGAGCAGTACTTC,CSAGGDLEQYF
TRBV20-1,TRBJ1-2,.,few,TGCAGTGCTAGAGATCCGAGGGGTTTAGGTGGCTACACCTTC,CSARDPRGLGGYTF
TRBV5-1,TRBJ2-7,.,.,TGCGCCAGCAGCTTGGGTAGCAGGGCGATAGTGGGGGAGCAGTACTTC,CASSLGSRAIVGEQYF
TRBV7-2,TRBJ1-2,.,.,TGTGCCAGCAGCTTAGAACGGGGTCTATCCCCTTATCAAAACTATGGCTACACCTTC,CASSLERGLSPYQNYGYTF
TRBV30,TRBJ1-5,TRBD1,few,TGTGCCTGGAGTGACAGGGGGATACAGCCCCAGCATTTT,CAWSDRGIQPQHF
TRBV27,TRBJ2-5,.,.,TGTGCCAGTCCAGGGTGCCAAGAGACCCAGTACTTC,CASPGCQETQYF
TRBV7-2,TRBJ2-5,.,few,TGTGCCAGCAGCCTTGGACTGGAAAGTACCCAGTACTTC,CASSLGLESTQYF
TRBV9,TRBJ2-1,.,.,TGCGCCAGCAGCGTAGGGCCAGCCAACCAACTCTACAATGAGCAGTTCTTC,CASSVGPANQLYNEQFF
TRBV4-1,TRBJ2-1,.,.,TGCGCCAGCAGCCAAAACCGGGACATCTACAATGAGCAGTTCTTC,CASSQNRDIYNEQFF
TRBV20-1,TRBJ2-5,.,few,TGCAGTGCTAAGGTCCAAGAGACCCAGTACTTC,CSAKVQETQYF
TRBV11-2,TRBJ2-5,TRBD2,.,TGTGCCAGCAGCTCTTCATTAGCGGGCAAAGAGACCCAGTACTTC,CASSSSLAGKETQYF
TRBV20-1,TRBJ1-5,TRBD1,few,TGCAGTGCGCACATACCGGGACAGGCTGGTCAGCCCCAGCATTTT,CSAHIPGQAGQPQHF
TRBV5-1,TRBJ2-7,TRBD1,.,TGCGCCAGCAGCCCGGACAGGCGCACGAAGTACTTC,CASSPDRRTKYF
TRBV7-2,TRBJ2-2,TRBD2,few,TGTGCCAGCAGCCTGAGTGGAGGCGGGAGGGCCGCCGGGGAGCTGTTTTTT,CASSLSGGGRAAGELFF
TRBV28,TRBJ1-2,TRBD1,.,TGTGCCAGCAGTTTGGGGACAGGGGGCGCTGGCTACACCTTC,CASSLGTGGAGYTF
TRBV7-2,TRBJ2-7,TRBD1,few,TGTGCCAGCAGCAACAGGGGTTCCTACGAGCAGTACTTC,CASSNRGSYEQYF
TRBV9,TRBJ2-3,.,.,TGTGCCAGCAGCGTAGATGCACAAGATACGCAGTATTTT,CASSVDAQDTQYF
TRBV5-5,TRBJ2-7,.,few,TGTGGCAGCAGCCGGACTGACTCCTACGAGCAGTACTTC,CGSSRTDSYEQYF
TRBV20-1,TRBJ2-5,.,.,TGCAGTGCTAGCGGAGCCGGACAGTCCCAAGAGACCCAGTACTTC,CSASGAGQSQETQYF
TRBV6-6,TRBJ1-1,.,.,TGTGCCAGCAGTTTCGTCGTAGAACGGACATTGAACACTGAAGCTTTCTTT,CASSFVVERTLNTEAFF
TRBV20-1,TRBJ2-5,.,few,TGCAGTGCTAGCCGGGAGATTGAAGAGACCCAGTACTTC,CSASREIEETQYF
TRBV12-3/TRBV12-4,TRBJ1-1,.,.,TGTGCCAGCAGTTTAATAGTGAACACTGAAGCTTTCTTT,CASSLIVNTEAFF
TRBV12-5,TRBJ2-7,.,few,TGTGCTAGTGGTATGGAGGGGGGTCCCTCCTACGAGCAGTACTTC,CASGMEGGPSYEQYF
TRBV5-4,TRBJ1-1,.,few,TGTGCCAGCAGCCGCGGGACTCAGAACACTGAAGCTTTCTTT,CASSRGTQNTEAFF
TRBV12-5,TRBJ2-7,.,few,TGTGCTAGTGGTTTGTCGGCAGGACTCACCATATACGAGCAGTACTTC,CASGLSAGLTIYEQYF
TRBV3-1,TRBJ1-2,.,.,TGTGCCAGCAGCCAACCGCGGGGCAGGGGTTCCCATGGCTACACCTTC,CASSQPRGRGSHGYTF
TRBV29-1,TRBJ1-1,TRBD1,once,TGCAGCGCTGGACAGGGGGCTTCTGAAGCTTTCTTT,CSAGQGASEAFF
TRBV29-1,TRBJ2-2,.,few,TGCAGCGCCCGGGCGGCCGGGGAGCTGTTTTTT,CSARAAGELFF
TRBV12-3/TRBV12-4,TRBJ1-6,TRBD1,few,TGTGCCAGCAGTTCGGGACAGGGACTCAGGCCCCTCCACTTT,CASSSGQGLRPLHF